This T cell receptor beta chain was sequenced during a study of regulatory T cells in long-lasting Graves disease. Arm-PCR of CDR3 regions with iRepertoire HTBI primers generated TCR beta libraries. TCRdb ran MiXCR on the multiplex PCR reads and lists one entry per CDR3 protein. This sample has 400,000 or so distinct CDR3 sequences, with about 20% found just once. The CDR3 covers 14 residues. The germline CDR1 and CDR2 sequences are DFQATT and SNEGSKA (reference sequence). J was trimmed by 5 bases and V by 3 bases; bases with no gene match: 8. This clonotype has at least ten counts. Antigen specificity is unknown. Time point given: persistent/refractory GD, antithyroid drugs over 5 years with positive TRAb. The TCR library used RNA extracted from PBMCs. Study-wide results and caveats: New patients shared some 890 public clonotypes, fewer than the roughly 2,500 shared by persistent patients.

This TCR was recovered from a female donor with Graves disease. The V call is TRBV20-1, the J call TRBJ2-7; 9 bases are a match to TRBD1. Sequenced material: peripheral blood mononuclear cells (PBMCs), taken when the disease was refractory, from a patient treated with antithyroid drugs. In nucleotides, the CDR3 is TGCAGTGCTAGCCGTATGACAGGGGGAAACGAGCAGTACTTC. Its translation is CSASRMTGGNEQYF.